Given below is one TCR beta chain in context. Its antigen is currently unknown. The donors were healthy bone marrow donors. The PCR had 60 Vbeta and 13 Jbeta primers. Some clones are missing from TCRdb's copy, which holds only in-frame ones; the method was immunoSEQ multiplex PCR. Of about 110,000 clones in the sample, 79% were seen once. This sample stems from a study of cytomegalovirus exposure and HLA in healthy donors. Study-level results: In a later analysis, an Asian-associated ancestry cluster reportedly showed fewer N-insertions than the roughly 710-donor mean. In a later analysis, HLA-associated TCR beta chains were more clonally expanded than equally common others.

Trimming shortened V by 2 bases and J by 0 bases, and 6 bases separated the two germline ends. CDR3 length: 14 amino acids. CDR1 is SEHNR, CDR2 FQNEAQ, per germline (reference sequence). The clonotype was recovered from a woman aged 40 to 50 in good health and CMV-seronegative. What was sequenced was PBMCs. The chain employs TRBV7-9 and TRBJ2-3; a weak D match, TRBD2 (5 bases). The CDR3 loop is CASSLSGSTDTQYF. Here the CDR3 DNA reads TGTGCCAGCAGCTTATCGGGGAGCACAGATACGCAGTATTTT.